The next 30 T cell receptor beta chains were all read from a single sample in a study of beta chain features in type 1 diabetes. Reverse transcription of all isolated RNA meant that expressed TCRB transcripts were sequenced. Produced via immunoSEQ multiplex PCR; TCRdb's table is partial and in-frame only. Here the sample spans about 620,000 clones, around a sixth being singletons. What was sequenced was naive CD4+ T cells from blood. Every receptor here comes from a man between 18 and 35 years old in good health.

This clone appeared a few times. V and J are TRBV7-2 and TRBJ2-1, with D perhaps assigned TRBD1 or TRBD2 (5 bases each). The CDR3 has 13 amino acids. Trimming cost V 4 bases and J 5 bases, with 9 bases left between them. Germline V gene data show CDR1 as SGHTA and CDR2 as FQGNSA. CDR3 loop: CASSYGDHNEQFF. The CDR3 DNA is TGTGCCAGCAGCTACGGGGACCACAATGAGCAGTTCTTC.

The CDR3 loop is CASSIRRAQPQHF. The CDR3 DNA sequence: TGTGCCAGTAGTATAAGGAGGGCCCAGCCCCAGCATTTT. V gene TRBV19 combines with J gene TRBJ1-5, with unresolved D. Trimming left V 2 bases short and J 7 bases short, with 9 bases between. The CDR3 runs 13 residues. Germline CDR1 LNHDA, CDR2 SQIVND (reference sequence).

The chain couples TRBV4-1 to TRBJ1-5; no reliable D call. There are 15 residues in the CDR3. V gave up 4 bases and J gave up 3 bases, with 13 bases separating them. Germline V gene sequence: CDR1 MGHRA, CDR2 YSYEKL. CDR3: CASSLGPLVNQPQHF. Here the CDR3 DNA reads TGCGCCAGCAGCCTAGGACCGCTCGTCAATCAGCCCCAGCATTTT.

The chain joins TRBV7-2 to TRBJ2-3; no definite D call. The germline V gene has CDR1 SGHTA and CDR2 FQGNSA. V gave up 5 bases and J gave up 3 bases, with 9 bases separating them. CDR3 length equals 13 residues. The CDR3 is CASSILGTDTQYF. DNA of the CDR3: TGTGCCAGCAGCATTCTAGGAACAGATACGCAGTATTTT.

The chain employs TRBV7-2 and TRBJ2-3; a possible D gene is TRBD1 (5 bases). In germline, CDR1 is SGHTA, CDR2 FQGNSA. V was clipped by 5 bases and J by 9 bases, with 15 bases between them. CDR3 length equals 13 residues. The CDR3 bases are TGTGCCAGCAGCCCGGACGGCGCAGGGACGCAGTATTTT. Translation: CASSPDGAGTQYF.

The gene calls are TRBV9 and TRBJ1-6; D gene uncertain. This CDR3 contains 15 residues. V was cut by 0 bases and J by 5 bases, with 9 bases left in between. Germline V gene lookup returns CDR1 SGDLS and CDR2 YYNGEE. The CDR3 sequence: CASSVGTPDNSPLHF. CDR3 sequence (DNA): TGTGCCAGCAGCGTAGGGACTCCCGATAATTCACCCCTCCACTTT.

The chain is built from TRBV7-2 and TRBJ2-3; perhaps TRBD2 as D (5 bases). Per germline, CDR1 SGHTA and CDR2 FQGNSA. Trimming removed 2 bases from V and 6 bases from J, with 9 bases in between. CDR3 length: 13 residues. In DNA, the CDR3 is TGTGCCAGCAGCTTATCGGGCGGGGATACGCAGTATTTT. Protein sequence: CASSLSGGDTQYF.

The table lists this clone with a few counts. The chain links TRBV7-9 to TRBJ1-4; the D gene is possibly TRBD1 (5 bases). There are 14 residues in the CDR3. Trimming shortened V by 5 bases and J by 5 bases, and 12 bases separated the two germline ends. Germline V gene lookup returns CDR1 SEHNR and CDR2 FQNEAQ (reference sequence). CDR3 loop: CASSAGTLNEKLFF. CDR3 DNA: TGTGCCAGCAGCGCCGGGACTCTAAATGAAAAACTGTTTTTT.

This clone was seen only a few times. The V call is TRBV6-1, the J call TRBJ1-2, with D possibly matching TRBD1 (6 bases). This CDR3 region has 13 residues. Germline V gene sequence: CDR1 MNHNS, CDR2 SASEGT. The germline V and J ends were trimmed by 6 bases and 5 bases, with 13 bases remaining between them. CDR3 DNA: TGTGCCAGCAGCCCGACAGGAGGGTATGGCTACACCTTC. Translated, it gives CASSPTGGYGYTF.

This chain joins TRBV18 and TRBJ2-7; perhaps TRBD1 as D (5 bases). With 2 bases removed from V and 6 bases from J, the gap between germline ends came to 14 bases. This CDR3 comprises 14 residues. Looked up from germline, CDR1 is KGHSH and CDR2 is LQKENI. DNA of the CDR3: TGTGCCAGCTCACCATACTTAACTGACAGCGAGCAGTACTTC. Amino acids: CASSPYLTDSEQYF.

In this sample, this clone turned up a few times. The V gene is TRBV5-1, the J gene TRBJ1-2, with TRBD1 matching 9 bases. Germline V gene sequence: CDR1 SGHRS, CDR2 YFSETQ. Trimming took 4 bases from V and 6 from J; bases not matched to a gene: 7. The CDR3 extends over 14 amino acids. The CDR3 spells CASSRGQGDDGYTF. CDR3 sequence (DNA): TGCGCCAGCAGCAGGGGACAGGGTGATGATGGCTACACCTTC.

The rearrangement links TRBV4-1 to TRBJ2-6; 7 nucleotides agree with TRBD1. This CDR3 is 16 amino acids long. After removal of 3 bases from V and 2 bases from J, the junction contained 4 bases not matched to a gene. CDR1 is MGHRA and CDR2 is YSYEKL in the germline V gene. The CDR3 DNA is TGCGCCAGCAGCCAGACCGGGACAGCTGGGGCCAACGTCCTGACTTTC. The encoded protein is CASSQTGTAGANVLTF.

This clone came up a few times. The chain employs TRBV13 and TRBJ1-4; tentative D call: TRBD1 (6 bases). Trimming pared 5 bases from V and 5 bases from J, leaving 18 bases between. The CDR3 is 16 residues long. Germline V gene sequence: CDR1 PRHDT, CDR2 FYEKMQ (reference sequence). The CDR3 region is CASSPPRGIVNEKLFF. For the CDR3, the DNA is TGTGCCAGCAGCCCTCCCAGGGGAATCGTAAATGAAAAACTGTTTTTT.

The CDR3 DNA reads as TGTGCCAGCCGTCCATTTGGGGCTTTCTACAATGAGCAGTTCTTC. It encodes CASRPFGAFYNEQFF. V usage is TRBV25-1 and J usage is TRBJ2-1, with D possibly matching TRBD1 (5 bases). Looked up from germline, CDR1 is MGHDK and CDR2 is SYGVNS. V was shortened by 8 bases and J by 3 bases, with 17 bases between the two germline ends. CDR3 length: 15 residues.

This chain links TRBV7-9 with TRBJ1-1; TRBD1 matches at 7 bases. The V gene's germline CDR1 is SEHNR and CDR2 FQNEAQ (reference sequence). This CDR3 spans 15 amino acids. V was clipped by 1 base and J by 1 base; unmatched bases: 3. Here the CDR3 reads CASSLEGTANTEAFF. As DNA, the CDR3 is TGTGCCAGCAGCTTAGAAGGGACAGCGAACACTGAAGCTTTCTTT.

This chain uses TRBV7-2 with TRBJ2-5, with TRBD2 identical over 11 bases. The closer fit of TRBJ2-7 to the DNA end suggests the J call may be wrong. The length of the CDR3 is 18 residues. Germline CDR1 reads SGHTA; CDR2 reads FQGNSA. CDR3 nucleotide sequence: TGTGCCAGCAGCCCAACTAGCGGGAGCTCCGTCGGGTCCTACGAGCAGTACTTC. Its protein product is CASSPTSGSSVGSYEQYF.

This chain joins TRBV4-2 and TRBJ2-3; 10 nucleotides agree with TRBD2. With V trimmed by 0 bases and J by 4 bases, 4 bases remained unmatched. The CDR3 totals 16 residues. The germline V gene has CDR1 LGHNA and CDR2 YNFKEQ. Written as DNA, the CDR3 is TGTGCCAGCAGCCAAGAGGCTAGCGGGAGCGCAGATACGCAGTATTTT. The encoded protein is CASSQEASGSADTQYF.

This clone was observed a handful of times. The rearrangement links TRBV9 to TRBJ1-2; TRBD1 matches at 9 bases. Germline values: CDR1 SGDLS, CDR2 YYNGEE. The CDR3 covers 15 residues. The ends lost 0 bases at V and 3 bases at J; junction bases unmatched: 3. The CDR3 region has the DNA TGTGCCAGCAGCGTAGAAGACAGGGGGTACTATGGCTACACCTTC. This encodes CASSVEDRGYYGYTF.

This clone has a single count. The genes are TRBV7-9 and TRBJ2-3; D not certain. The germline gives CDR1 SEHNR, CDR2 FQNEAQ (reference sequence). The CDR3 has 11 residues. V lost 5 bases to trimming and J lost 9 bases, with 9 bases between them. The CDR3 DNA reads TGTGCCAGCAGCCCTAGAGACACGCAGTATTTT. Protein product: CASSPRDTQYF.

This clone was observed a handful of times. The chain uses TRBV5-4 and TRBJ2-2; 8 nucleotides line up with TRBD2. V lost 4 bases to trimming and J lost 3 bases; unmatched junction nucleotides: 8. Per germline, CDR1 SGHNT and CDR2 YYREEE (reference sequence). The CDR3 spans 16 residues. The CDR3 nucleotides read TGTGCCAGCAGCCCTTGGACTAGCTTGGACACCGGGGAGCTGTTTTTT. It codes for CASSPWTSLDTGELFF.

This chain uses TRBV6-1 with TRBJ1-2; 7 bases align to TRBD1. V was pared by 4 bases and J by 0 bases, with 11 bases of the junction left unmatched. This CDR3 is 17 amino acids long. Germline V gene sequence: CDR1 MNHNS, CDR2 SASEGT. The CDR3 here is CASSVAGQHTPNYGYTF. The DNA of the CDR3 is TGTGCCAGCAGTGTCGCGGGACAGCATACACCTAACTATGGCTACACCTTC.

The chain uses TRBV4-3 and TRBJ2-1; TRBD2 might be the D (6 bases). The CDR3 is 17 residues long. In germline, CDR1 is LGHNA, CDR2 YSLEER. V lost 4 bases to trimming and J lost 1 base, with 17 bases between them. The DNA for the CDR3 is TGCGCCAGCAGCCTGGCGACCCCCGGGAGTTCCTACAATGAGCAGTTCTTC. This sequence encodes CASSLATPGSSYNEQFF.

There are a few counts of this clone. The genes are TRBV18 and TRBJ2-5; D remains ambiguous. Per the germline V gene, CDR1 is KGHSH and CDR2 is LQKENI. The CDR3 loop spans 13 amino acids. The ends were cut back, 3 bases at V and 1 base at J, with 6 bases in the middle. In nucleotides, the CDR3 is TGTGCCAGCTCACCCCCCCTCCAAGAGACCCAGTACTTC. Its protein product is CASSPPLQETQYF.

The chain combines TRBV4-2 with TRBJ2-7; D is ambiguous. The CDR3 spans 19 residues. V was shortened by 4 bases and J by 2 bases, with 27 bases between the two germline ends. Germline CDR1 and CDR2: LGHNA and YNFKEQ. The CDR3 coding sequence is TGTGCCAGCAGCCTTGGATACGCTCAGAGTGTACTTGGTACCTACGAGCAGTACTTC. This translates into CASSLGYAQSVLGTYEQYF.

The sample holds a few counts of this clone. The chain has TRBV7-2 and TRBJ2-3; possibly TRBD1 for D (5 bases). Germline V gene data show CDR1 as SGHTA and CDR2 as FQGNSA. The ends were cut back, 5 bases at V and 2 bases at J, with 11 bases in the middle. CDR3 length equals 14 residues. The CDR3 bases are TGTGCCAGCAGCATCGGACACACCACAGATACGCAGTATTTT. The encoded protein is CASSIGHTTDTQYF.

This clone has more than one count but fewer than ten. The CDR3 here is CASSVRYPGTIYNSPLHF. The CDR3 bases are TGTGCCAGCAGTGTAAGATACCCAGGGACCATCTATAATTCACCCCTCCACTTT. The chain has TRBV27 and TRBJ1-6, with D tentatively TRBD1 (5 bases). V lost 5 bases, J lost 3 bases, and 20 bases lay in between. CDR3 size: 18 residues. CDR1 and CDR2 from the germline V gene are MNHEY and SMNVEV (reference sequence).

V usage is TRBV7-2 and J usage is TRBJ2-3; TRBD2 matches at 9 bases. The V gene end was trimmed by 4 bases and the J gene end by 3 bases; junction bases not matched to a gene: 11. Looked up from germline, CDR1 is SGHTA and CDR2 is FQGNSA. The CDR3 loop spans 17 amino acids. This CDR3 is CASSSRLAGFSTDTQYF. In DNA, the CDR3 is TGTGCCAGCAGCTCACGTCTAGCGGGATTTTCTACAGATACGCAGTATTTT. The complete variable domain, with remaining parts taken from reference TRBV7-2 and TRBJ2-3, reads GAGVSQSPSNKVTEKGKDVELRCDPISGHTALYWYRQSLGQGLEFLIYFQGNSAPDKSGLPSDRFSAERTGGSVSTLTIQRTQQEDSAVYLCASSSRLAGFSTDTQYFGPGTRLTVL.

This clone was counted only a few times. CDR3 protein: CASSYSVQGTGPQHF. CDR3 nucleotide sequence: TGTGCCAGCAGTTACTCGGTCCAGGGCACTGGGCCCCAGCATTTT. J is TRBJ1-5 and V is TRBV6-6; tentative D call: TRBD1 (5 bases). With 0 bases removed from V and 9 bases from J, the gap between germline ends came to 15 bases. This CDR3 contains 15 residues. The germline gives CDR1 MNHNY, CDR2 SVGAGI (reference sequence).

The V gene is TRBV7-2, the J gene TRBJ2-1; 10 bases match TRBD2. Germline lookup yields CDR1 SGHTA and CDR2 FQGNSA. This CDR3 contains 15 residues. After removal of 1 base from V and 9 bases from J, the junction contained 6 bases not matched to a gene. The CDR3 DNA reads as TGTGCCAGCAGCTTAGTCGCCCTAGCGGGGGTTGAGCAGTTCTTC. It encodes CASSLVALAGVEQFF.

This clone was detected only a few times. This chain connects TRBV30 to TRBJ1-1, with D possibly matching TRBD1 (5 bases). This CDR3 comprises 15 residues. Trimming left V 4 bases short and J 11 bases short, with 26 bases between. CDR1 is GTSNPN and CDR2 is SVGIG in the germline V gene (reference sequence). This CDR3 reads CAWIWGSLQSLGAFF. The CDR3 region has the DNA TGTGCCTGGATTTGGGGGTCATTACAGTCCCTGGGGGCTTTCTTT.